This is a list of T cell receptor beta chains from one sample in a study of regulatory T cells in long-lasting Graves disease. TCRdb re-analysed the multiplex PCR reads in MiXCR, keeping a single row per CDR3 protein. There are over 250,000 distinct CDR3 sequences in the sample; approximately 20% occur only once, and approximately 53% lies in the top ten. Material: peripheral blood mononuclear cells (PBMCs), obtained when the disease was refractory, from a patient treated with antithyroid drugs. The receptor set was obtained from a female donor with Graves disease. CDR3s include the opening cysteine and the closing phenylalanine or tryptophan. D genes are given only for firm matches. Not every row has a clone size; where given, it reads once, few, many or a size class.

D,size,J,V,CDR3,DNA
NA,many,TRBJ1-1,TRBV2,CASSERGYTEAFF,TGTGCCAGCAGTGAAAGGGGATACACTGAAGCTTTCTTT
NA,NA,TRBJ2-7,TRBV28,CASSHFSDAAYEQYF,TGTGCCAGCAGCCATTTCTCGGATGCGGCCTACGAGCAGTACTTC
TRBD2,NA,TRBJ2-7,TRBV28,CASSSPSGTYEQYF,TGTGCCAGCAGTTCCCCTAGCGGGACTTACGAGCAGTACTTC
NA,few,TRBJ2-2,TRBV5-6,CASSLAGGGNTGELFF,TGTGCCAGCAGCTTGGCAGGGGGAGGGAACACCGGGGAGCTGTTTTTT
TRBD2,few,TRBJ2-2,TRBV7-6,CASRAVAGITGELFF,TGTGCCAGCAGGGCTGTAGCGGGTATCACCGGGGAGCTGTTTTTT
TRBD1,many,TRBJ2-7,TRBV5-1,CASSLESGQVYEQYF,TGCGCCAGCAGCTTGGAGTCGGGACAGGTCTACGAGCAGTACTTC
NA,few,TRBJ1-1,TRBV28,CASRPPGGGNTEAFF,TGTGCCAGCAGACCCCCCGGAGGGGGGAACACTGAAGCTTTCTTT
NA,NA,TRBJ2-3,TRBV20-1,CSASISDTQYF,TGCAGTGCTAGTATTTCAGATACGCAGTATTTT
NA,NA,TRBJ1-2,TRBV6-2/TRBV6-3,CASSEVNGYTF,TGTGCCAGCAGTGAAGTCAATGGCTACACCTTC
TRBD2,few,TRBJ2-7,TRBV7-2,CASSLLSGSVVQYF,TGTGCCAGCAGCCTCTTGAGCGGGAGCGTTGTACAGTACTTC
NA,few,TRBJ2-7,TRBV5-1,CASSLEGGTASYEQYF,TGCGCCAGCAGCTTGGAGGGGGGGACAGCCTCCTACGAGCAGTACTTC
NA,few,TRBJ1-2,TRBV7-9,CASSFGTNYGYTF,TGTGCCAGCAGCTTCGGGACGAACTATGGCTACACCTTC
NA,few,TRBJ2-2,TRBV5-1,CASSFFNTGELFF,TGCGCCAGCAGCTTTTTTAACACCGGGGAGCTGTTTTTT
NA,few,TRBJ2-6,TRBV3-1,CASSQFQGSGANVLTF,TGTGCCAGCAGCCAATTTCAGGGATCGGGGGCCAACGTCCTGACTTTC
TRBD2,NA,TRBJ2-2,TRBV28,CASSLTGGLGGELFF,TGTGCCAGCAGTTTGACGGGAGGGCTGGGCGGGGAGCTGTTTTTT
NA,many,TRBJ1-1,TRBV28,CASSLGRIEAFF,TGTGCCAGCAGTTTGGGTCGGATTGAAGCTTTCTTT
TRBD2,NA,TRBJ2-7,TRBV5-1,CASSRGTSGSLEQYF,TGCGCCAGCAGCCGGGGAACTAGCGGGAGCCTCGAGCAGTACTTC
NA,NA,TRBJ1-1,TRBV27,CASSSRGSVNTEAFF,TGTGCCAGCAGTTCCAGGGGCAGCGTGAACACTGAAGCTTTCTTT
TRBD1,few,TRBJ1-1,TRBV29-1,CSANQGGGTEAFF,TGCAGCGCCAACCAGGGGGGCGGCACTGAAGCTTTCTTT
NA,few,TRBJ2-7,TRBV7-9,CASSPTPPGQSSYEQYF,TGTGCCAGCAGTCCTACGCCCCCAGGACAAAGCTCCTACGAGCAGTACTTC
NA,NA,TRBJ2-5,TRBV15,CATSREGNQETQYF,TGTGCCACCAGCAGAGAGGGAAACCAAGAGACCCAGTACTTC
NA,few,TRBJ1-5,TRBV19,CASSIGANQPQHF,TGTGCCAGTAGTATAGGTGCGAATCAGCCCCAGCATTTT
NA,few,TRBJ2-1,TRBV5-1,CASSFLRDSSYNEQFF,TGCGCCAGCAGCTTCCTACGGGACTCCTCCTACAATGAGCAGTTCTTC
NA,NA,TRBJ2-7,TRBV11-2,CASSFEAGNYEQYF,TGTGCCAGCAGCTTTGAGGCAGGGAACTACGAGCAGTACTTC
NA,few,TRBJ2-7,TRBV6-1,CASILYPGRAYEQYF,TGTGCCAGCATCCTCTATCCGGGACGGGCCTACGAGCAGTACTTC
NA,many,TRBJ1-4,TRBV19,CASTPKRLNSGEKLFF,TGTGCCAGTACCCCGAAGCGGTTGAACTCGGGTGAAAAACTGTTTTTT
TRBD1,NA,TRBJ1-5,TRBV9,CASPILRDRGQPQHF,TGTGCCAGCCCCATTTTACGGGACAGAGGACAGCCCCAGCATTTT
TRBD1,few,TRBJ2-2,TRBV5-6,CASSFGTGHGELFF,TGTGCCAGCAGCTTTGGGACAGGGCACGGGGAGCTGTTTTTT
TRBD2,NA,TRBJ2-7,TRBV20-1,CSARDGDSGTYEQYF,TGCAGTGCTAGAGACGGGGATAGCGGGACCTACGAGCAGTACTTC
NA,few,TRBJ1-1,TRBV6-1,CAGSLQGRTEAFF,TGTGCCGGCAGTCTCCAGGGTCGCACTGAAGCTTTCTTT
NA,many,TRBJ1-6,TRBV28,CASTLGGGKRSPLHF,TGTGCCAGCACCCTTGGGGGGGGCAAGAGATCACCCCTCCACTTT
NA,many,TRBJ2-6,TRBV28,CASSSEGTGANVLTF,TGTGCCAGCAGTTCTGAGGGTACCGGGGCCAACGTCCTGACTTTC